This is a list of T cell receptor beta chains from one sample in a study of blood T cell repertoires in COVID-19. The method was immunoSEQ multiplex PCR; TCRdb's version includes in-frame clones alone and lacks a portion of them. The table has under 140,000 clones, around three quarters seen once; the top ten hold 7.6%. Sequences were obtained from peripheral blood. Every receptor here comes from a woman in her sixties with acute or convalescent COVID-19. CDR3s include the opening cysteine and the closing phenylalanine or tryptophan. Each record gives: CDR3 length, D gene, V gene, J gene, clone size, CDR3 protein, CDR3 DNA. D genes are given only for firm matches. Some rows mark clone size as missing; the rest say once, few, many or name a class of expanded clone.

>14|TRBD1|TRBV5-1|TRBJ2-7|many
CASSSGTGVDEQYF
TGCGCCAGCAGCTCCGGGACAGGGGTAGACGAGCAGTACTTC
>14|TRBD1|TRBV2|TRBJ1-6|.
CASSVGTGNSPLHF
TGTGCCAGCAGTGTCGGGACAGGGAATTCACCCCTCCACTTT
>15|.|TRBV15|TRBJ1-3|few
CATSGITGAGNTIYF
TGTGCCACCAGCGGAATCACCGGAGCTGGAAACACCATATATTTT
>13|.|TRBV19|TRBJ1-1|few
CASRRYQNTEAFF
TGTGCCAGTAGGAGATACCAGAACACTGAAGCTTTCTTT
>15|TRBD2|TRBV29-1|TRBJ2-1|.
CSVGTNRGGYNEQFF
TGCAGCGTGGGAACCAACCGGGGGGGCTACAATGAGCAGTTCTTC
>16|.|TRBV9|TRBJ2-3|.
CASSVGLSAYTDTQYF
TGTGCCAGCAGCGTAGGTCTGAGCGCCTACACAGATACGCAGTATTTT
>14|.|TRBV9|TRBJ1-1|.
CASSVGTGPTEAFF
TGTGCCAGCAGCGTAGGAACAGGGCCCACTGAAGCTTTCTTT
>13|.|TRBV12-3/TRBV12-4|TRBJ1-1|.
CASRRREETEAFF
TGTGCCAGCAGGCGGAGGGAGGAAACTGAAGCTTTCTTT
>14|.|TRBV27|TRBJ1-1|.
CASSWGVRSSEAFF
TGTGCCAGCAGTTGGGGAGTGAGATCCTCTGAAGCTTTCTTT
>13|.|TRBV28|TRBJ2-7|.
CASSDGLVREQYF
TGTGCCAGCAGTGACGGACTTGTTCGCGAGCAGTACTTC
>13|.|TRBV29-1|TRBJ1-1|.
CSVRGLANTEAFF
TGCAGCGTTAGGGGACTCGCGAACACTGAAGCTTTCTTT
>16|TRBD2|TRBV9|TRBJ2-3|.
CASSVSSSGLTDTQYF
TGTGCCAGCAGCGTATCGTCTAGCGGCCTCACAGATACGCAGTATTTT
>15|.|TRBV3-1/TRBV3-2|TRBJ1-5|once
CASSRVGGSAQPQHF
TGTGCCAGCAGCCGCGTCGGGGGGTCGGCTCAGCCCCAGCATTTT
>15|.|TRBV7-2|TRBJ2-3|.
CASSLNPAGTDTQYF
TGTGCCAGCAGCTTAAATCCGGCGGGAACAGATACGCAGTATTTT
>13|TRBD1|TRBV19|TRBJ1-2|.
CASSPDRVDGYTF
TGTGCCAGTAGTCCCGACAGGGTTGACGGCTACACCTTC
>14|TRBD1|TRBV30|TRBJ2-7|.
CAWSRQGGTYEQYF
TGTGCCTGGAGTCGACAGGGGGGGACCTACGAGCAGTACTTC
>12|.|TRBV6-4|TRBJ2-1|.
CASRGQYNEQFF
TGTGCCAGCAGAGGACAGTACAATGAGCAGTTCTTC
>14|TRBD1|TRBV28|TRBJ1-1|.
CASGPHTGATEAFF
TGTGCCAGCGGACCGCACACAGGGGCCACTGAAGCTTTCTTT
>12|.|TRBV11-2|TRBJ1-1|.
CASSPNRNEAFF
TGTGCCAGCAGCCCGAACAGGAACGAAGCTTTCTTT
>16|.|TRBV3-1/TRBV3-2|TRBJ2-3|.
CASSQDWGDRTDTQYF
TGTGCCAGCAGCCAAGACTGGGGAGATAGAACAGATACGCAGTATTTT
>17|.|TRBV4-2|TRBJ1-1|.
CASSQDPGKNPLNEAFF
TGTGCCAGCAGCCAAGATCCGGGTAAAAATCCTCTTAATGAAGCTTTCTTT
>14|TRBD1|TRBV28|TRBJ1-1|once
CASRTGTGVSEAFF
TGTGCCAGCAGGACCGGGACAGGGGTTTCTGAAGCTTTCTTT
>15|TRBD1|TRBV19|TRBJ1-2|.
CASSPYDRGFYGYTF
TGTGCCAGTAGTCCATACGACAGGGGATTTTATGGCTACACCTTC
>13|.|TRBV12-5|TRBJ2-7|.
CASGLAGSYEQYF
TGTGCTAGTGGTTTGGCAGGGTCCTACGAGCAGTACTTC
>14|TRBD1|TRBV7-9|TRBJ1-2|.
CASSPRDRPYGYTF
TGTGCCAGCAGCCCGCGGGACAGACCCTATGGCTACACCTTC
>14|.|TRBV28|TRBJ1-2|.
CASLPGGRAEGYTF
TGTGCCAGCCTTCCCGGGGGAAGGGCAGAAGGCTACACCTTC
>15|TRBD1|TRBV24-1|TRBJ1-2|once
CATSDPQGAFYGYTF
TGTGCCACCAGTGACCCTCAGGGGGCGTTCTATGGCTACACCTTC
>16|TRBD2|TRBV11-2|TRBJ2-3|.
CASSLEPRGGVDTQYF
TGTGCCAGCAGCTTAGAACCCCGGGGGGGCGTGGATACGCAGTATTTT
>12|.|TRBV28|TRBJ1-2|.
CASSSENYGYTF
TGTGCCAGCAGTTCAGAAAACTATGGCTACACCTTC
>12|.|TRBV12-3/TRBV12-4|TRBJ2-3|few
CASSIHPDTQYF
TGTGCCAGCAGTATCCATCCAGATACGCAGTATTTT
>15|TRBD1|TRBV2|TRBJ1-6|many
CASSDKGQTYSPLHF
TGTGCCAGCAGTGATAAGGGACAGACCTATTCACCCCTCCACTTT
>16|TRBD1|TRBV29-1|TRBJ2-7|.
CSVEVRRWQGDNEQYF
TGCAGCGTTGAAGTTCGAAGATGGCAGGGGGACAACGAGCAGTACTTC
>15|.|TRBV6-5|TRBJ1-6|.
CASRGQAIYNSPLHF
TGTGCCAGCAGGGGCCAAGCTATTTATAATTCACCCCTCCACTTT
>15|.|TRBV27|TRBJ2-7|.
CASGRDPYADYEQYF
TGTGCCAGCGGGCGGGACCCCTACGCCGACTACGAGCAGTACTTC
>15|.|TRBV18|TRBJ1-1|.
CASSPGRTLNTEAFF
TGTGCCAGCTCACCGGGGCGGACCTTGAACACTGAAGCTTTCTTT
>15|.|TRBV28|TRBJ1-2|.
CASSFSQGMVKGYTF
TGTGCCAGCAGTTTTAGTCAGGGGATGGTTAAAGGCTACACCTTC
>13|.|TRBV7-2|TRBJ2-7|once
CASSLGLRDEQYF
TGTGCCAGCAGCCTGGGCCTTCGAGACGAGCAGTACTTC
>16|TRBD1|TRBV4-1|TRBJ1-2|.
CASSQTRVDRNYGYTF
TGCGCCAGCAGCCAAACCAGAGTGGACAGGAACTATGGCTACACCTTC
>12|.|TRBV12-3/TRBV12-4|TRBJ2-7|few
CASSLTGYEQYF
TGTGCCAGCAGTTTAACCGGCTACGAGCAGTACTTC
>14|.|TRBV10-3|TRBJ1-6|once
CAIRGGQTVSPLHF
TGTGCCATCCGGGGCGGACAGACGGTTTCACCCCTCCACTTT
>16|TRBD1|TRBV5-1|TRBJ2-2|.
CASSLVVTGDTGELFF
TGCGCCAGCAGCTTGGTAGTGACAGGGGACACCGGGGAGCTGTTTTTT
>15|.|TRBV19|TRBJ1-5|.
CASSIGQGINQPQHF
TGTGCCAGTAGTATAGGGCAGGGGATTAATCAGCCCCAGCATTTT
>16|.|TRBV19|TRBJ1-4|.
CASTPLKRGLVEKLFF
TGTGCCAGTACCCCCCTTAAACGCGGGTTGGTTGAAAAACTGTTTTTT
>14|TRBD1|TRBV19|TRBJ2-7|.
CASSQRTGPYEQYF
TGTGCCAGTAGCCAGAGGACAGGACCCTACGAGCAGTACTTC
>11|.|TRBV30|TRBJ1-2|.
CAWSTGYGYTF
TGTGCCTGGAGTACAGGGTATGGCTACACCTTC
>15|.|TRBV5-1|TRBJ1-2|.
CASSLAGTSNYGYTF
TGCGCCAGCAGCTTGGCGGGAACGTCTAACTATGGCTACACCTTC
>14|.|TRBV5-1|TRBJ1-1|.
CASSFGQLNTEAFF
TGCGCCAGCAGCTTTGGTCAGTTGAACACTGAAGCTTTCTTT
>14|.|TRBV7-2|TRBJ2-7|.
CASSLAQGTYEQYF
TGTGCCAGCAGCTTAGCACAGGGAACCTACGAGCAGTACTTC
>13|.|TRBV12-3/TRBV12-4|TRBJ1-2|.
CASSLSGNYGYTF
TGTGCCAGCAGTTTGTCAGGAAACTATGGCTACACCTTC
>15|TRBD1|TRBV28|TRBJ1-1|.
CASSYGGTGGRGAFF
TGTGCCAGCAGTTACGGGGGGACAGGGGGCAGGGGAGCTTTCTTT
>12|.|TRBV2|TRBJ1-5|few
CAGGNSNQPQHF
TGTGCCGGGGGGAATAGCAATCAGCCCCAGCATTTT
>14|.|TRBV7-2|TRBJ2-2|few
CASSLARRSGELFF
TGTGCCAGCAGCTTAGCGCGGAGGAGCGGGGAGCTGTTTTTT
>12|.|TRBV30|TRBJ2-1|.
CAWNDLANEQFF
TGTGCCTGGAACGACTTGGCGAATGAGCAGTTCTTC
>16|TRBD1|TRBV4-2|TRBJ1-3|.
CASSSGGADFGNTIYF
TGTGCCAGCAGCTCAGGGGGCGCGGACTTTGGAAACACCATATATTTT
>15|TRBD1|TRBV27|TRBJ1-6|.
CASRTGTAYNSPLHF
TGTGCCAGCAGGACAGGGACGGCCTATAATTCACCCCTCCACTTT